The present TCR beta chain was sequenced within a study of cytomegalovirus exposure and HLA in healthy donors. The table came from immunoSEQ multiplex PCR; TCRdb's copy has only in-frame clones and leaves some out. This sample has about 170,000 clones, with about nine tenths found just once. This clone was observed a single time. This CDR3 spans 16 amino acids. Germline CDR1 MNHEY, CDR2 SMNVEV (reference sequence). The ends lost 3 bases at V and 5 bases at J; junction bases unmatched: 7. The specimen was PBMCs. This sequence joins TRBV27 and TRBJ2-2; 9 bases align to TRBD2. The TCR sequence derives from a man younger than 30 in good health and CMV-seropositive. In DNA form, the CDR3 reads TGTGCCAGCAGTTTCGGGAGCGGGAGGAGTACCGGGGAGCTGTTTTTT. It encodes CASSFGSGRSTGELFF.